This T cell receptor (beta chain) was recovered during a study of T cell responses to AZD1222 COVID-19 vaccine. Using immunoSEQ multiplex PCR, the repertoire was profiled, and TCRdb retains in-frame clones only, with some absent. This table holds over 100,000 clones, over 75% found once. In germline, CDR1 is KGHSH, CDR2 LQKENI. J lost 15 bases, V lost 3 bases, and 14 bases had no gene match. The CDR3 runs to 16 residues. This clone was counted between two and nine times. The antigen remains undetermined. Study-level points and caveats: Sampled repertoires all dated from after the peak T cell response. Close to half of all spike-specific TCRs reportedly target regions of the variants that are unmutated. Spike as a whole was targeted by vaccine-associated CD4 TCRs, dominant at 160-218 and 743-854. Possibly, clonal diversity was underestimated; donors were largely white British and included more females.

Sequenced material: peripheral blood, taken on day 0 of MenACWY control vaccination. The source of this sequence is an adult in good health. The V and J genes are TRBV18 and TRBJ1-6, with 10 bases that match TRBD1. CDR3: CASSPLGGQGSKRLHF. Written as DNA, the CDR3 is TGTGCCAGCTCACCTTTGGGGGGACAGGGGAGTAAACGCCTCCACTTT.